The 7 T cell receptor beta chains presented below share a single source sample, sequenced in a study of radiotherapy plus CTLA-4 blockade in lung cancer. The method was immunoSEQ multiplex PCR; TCRdb's version includes in-frame clones alone and lacks a portion of them. Of 75,000 to 100,000 clones in the sample, 82% are singletons; the top ten hold under 4%. This specimen consisted of peripheral blood, obtained from a patient treated with radiotherapy plus ipilimumab. The receptors shown here come from a human donor with non-small cell lung cancer who had a partial response to radiotherapy plus ipilimumab.

This clone was observed a few times. The chain is built from TRBV7-6 and TRBJ2-5; TRBD1 aligns across 8 bases. Germline V gene sequence: CDR1 SGHVS, CDR2 FNYEAQ. V shed 5 bases and J 2 bases; nucleotides not matched to a gene: 7. CDR3 length equals 15 residues. The CDR3 sequence: CASSRGTGYQETQYF. As DNA, the CDR3 is TGTGCCAGCAGCCGAGGGACAGGTTATCAAGAGACCCAGTACTTC.

This chain uses TRBV7-6 with TRBJ2-3; 8 bases match TRBD1. The CDR3 totals 17 residues. Per germline, CDR1 SGHVS and CDR2 FNYEAQ. J was trimmed by 1 base and V by 5 bases; bases with no gene match: 11. This chain's CDR3 is CASSSNSDRAGTDTQYF. The CDR3 DNA sequence: TGTGCCAGCAGCAGCAACTCGGACAGGGCGGGCACAGATACGCAGTATTTT.

The genes are TRBV10-1 and TRBJ2-3; 12 nucleotides agree with TRBD2. Germline CDR1 WNHNN, CDR2 SYGVQD (reference sequence). Trimming cost V 0 bases and J 6 bases; bases outside gene matches: 7. The CDR3 loop spans 17 amino acids. Written as DNA, the CDR3 is TGCGCCAGCAGTGAGTCCAGGACTAGCGGGAAGAGCGATACGCAGTATTTT. Translation: CASSESRTSGKSDTQYF.

The J gene is TRBJ2-1, the V gene TRBV7-2; 8 bases are shared with TRBD2. The V segment lost 3 bases and the J segment 5 bases; nucleotides outside the gene matches: 3. The CDR3 has 14 amino acids. CDR1 is SGHTA, CDR2 FQGNSA, per germline. In DNA form, the CDR3 reads TGTGCCAGCAGCTTCAATAGCGGGGACAATGAGCAGTTCTTC. Amino acid sequence: CASSFNSGDNEQFF.

This clone appeared a single time. J is TRBJ2-7 and V is TRBV7-3, with 11 bases that match TRBD2. The ends lost 1 base at V and 4 bases at J; junction bases unmatched: 3. CDR1 is SGHTA, CDR2 FQGTGA, per germline. This CDR3 contains 15 residues. The CDR3 nucleotides read TGTGCCAGCAGCTTAAAGGTAGCGGGAGGGTACGAGCAGTACTTC. Residues: CASSLKVAGGYEQYF.

This clone appeared once. The chain recombines TRBV5-1 with TRBJ2-3; the match to TRBD2 covers 7 bases. V gave up 4 bases and J gave up 1 base; unmatched junction bases: 12. The CDR3 is 17 residues long. The germline gives CDR1 SGHRS, CDR2 YFSETQ. CDR3 sequence (DNA): TGCGCCAGCAGCCCGAGGGCCCTCGCGGGAGGCACAGATACGCAGTATTTT. This codes for CASSPRALAGGTDTQYF.

The rearrangement uses TRBV11-2 and TRBJ1-3, with unresolved D. Germline V lookup: CDR1 SGHAT, CDR2 FQNNGV. CDR3 size: 13 residues. Trimming cost V 2 bases and J 9 bases, with 11 bases left between them. Here the CDR3 reads CASSLTRSGTIYF. CDR3 coding DNA: TGTGCCAGCAGCTTAACCCGATCGGGCACCATATATTTT.